This is a list of T cell receptor beta chains from one sample in a study of CD8+CD57+ T cells in acquired aplastic anemia. TCRdb recomputed calls from the reads with MiXCR, one row per CDR3 protein. The sample gives approximately 160,000 distinct CDR3 sequences, 35% to 55% of which show up once; 1.1% is in the top ten. The sequencing sample was made of sorted CD4+, CD8+, or CD8+CD57+ T cells (not recorded which) from PBMCs. These receptors were obtained from a human donor in good health. The CDR3 runs from the conserved cysteine through the conserved F or W. D genes are given only for firm matches.

d_call: NA
v_call: TRBV20-1
j_call: TRBJ1-2
cdr3_aa: CSASSRGGNNYGYTF

d_call: NA
v_call: TRBV10-3
j_call: TRBJ1-1
cdr3_aa: CAISEDRGVSFF

d_call: TRBD2
v_call: TRBV19
j_call: TRBJ2-1
cdr3_aa: CASSIRTSGSSYNEQFF

d_call: TRBD2
v_call: TRBV20-1
j_call: TRBJ2-3
cdr3_aa: CSAQNSGRGTDTQYF

d_call: NA
v_call: TRBV4-1
j_call: TRBJ1-2
cdr3_aa: CASSPPSPLGNYGYTF

d_call: TRBD2
v_call: TRBV2
j_call: TRBJ2-1
cdr3_aa: CASSETSGGSRSYNEQFF

d_call: TRBD1
v_call: TRBV20-1
j_call: TRBJ2-7
cdr3_aa: CSASGTGERGPSYEQYF

d_call: TRBD1
v_call: TRBV19
j_call: TRBJ1-2
cdr3_aa: CASSRTDRDLNYGYTF

d_call: TRBD2
v_call: TRBV19
j_call: TRBJ2-1
cdr3_aa: CASKKREGLNNEQFF

d_call: NA
v_call: TRBV29-1
j_call: TRBJ1-2
cdr3_aa: CSVGQTNRGLFSLGYTF

d_call: NA
v_call: TRBV15
j_call: TRBJ1-2
cdr3_aa: CATSGGRGYDYGYTF

d_call: TRBD1
v_call: TRBV12-3/TRBV12-4
j_call: TRBJ2-1
cdr3_aa: CASGNRDRALVQFF

d_call: NA
v_call: TRBV5-5
j_call: TRBJ1-4
cdr3_aa: CASSLAGGTTNEKLFF

d_call: NA
v_call: TRBV4-2
j_call: TRBJ2-5
cdr3_aa: CASSQDYAGGQGLGETQYF

d_call: NA
v_call: TRBV5-4
j_call: TRBJ2-3
cdr3_aa: CASSLVADTQYF

d_call: TRBD2
v_call: TRBV20-1
j_call: TRBJ2-7
cdr3_aa: CSAGTSGAYEQYF

d_call: NA
v_call: TRBV6-1
j_call: TRBJ2-3
cdr3_aa: CASTRSTGTQYF

d_call: TRBD2
v_call: TRBV5-1
j_call: TRBJ2-7
cdr3_aa: CASSLERGGYEQYF

d_call: NA
v_call: TRBV2
j_call: TRBJ2-6
cdr3_aa: CASILRGVRGANVLTF

d_call: NA
v_call: TRBV30
j_call: TRBJ1-6
cdr3_aa: CAWRPDGTYNSPLHF

d_call: NA
v_call: TRBV7-2
j_call: TRBJ2-7
cdr3_aa: CASSLETVGSYEQYF

d_call: TRBD1
v_call: TRBV6-1
j_call: TRBJ2-1
cdr3_aa: CASSRQGAYNEQFF

d_call: TRBD1
v_call: TRBV6-5
j_call: TRBJ1-1
cdr3_aa: CASSPLGQGRTEAFF

d_call: NA
v_call: TRBV29-1
j_call: TRBJ1-2
cdr3_aa: CSVVGPTTRHSGYTF

d_call: NA
v_call: TRBV20-1
j_call: TRBJ1-5
cdr3_aa: CSARYGLRGNQPQHF

d_call: TRBD1
v_call: TRBV7-3
j_call: TRBJ2-2
cdr3_aa: CASVGTGRFTGELFF

d_call: NA
v_call: TRBV10-3
j_call: TRBJ2-1
cdr3_aa: CAISGDNEQFF

d_call: TRBD2
v_call: TRBV20-1
j_call: TRBJ2-1
cdr3_aa: CSAGEIAGGSF

d_call: NA
v_call: TRBV19
j_call: TRBJ1-3
cdr3_aa: CASRQLGQNSGNTIYF